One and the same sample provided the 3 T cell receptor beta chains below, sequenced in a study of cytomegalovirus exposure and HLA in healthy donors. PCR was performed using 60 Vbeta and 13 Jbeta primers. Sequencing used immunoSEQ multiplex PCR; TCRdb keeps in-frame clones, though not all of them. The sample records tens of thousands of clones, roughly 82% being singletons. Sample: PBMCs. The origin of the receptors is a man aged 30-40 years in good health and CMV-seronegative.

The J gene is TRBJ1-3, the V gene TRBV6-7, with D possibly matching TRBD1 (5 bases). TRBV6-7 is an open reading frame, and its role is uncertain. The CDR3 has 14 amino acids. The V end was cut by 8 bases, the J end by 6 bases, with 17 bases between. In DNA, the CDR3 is TGTGCCAGCCTCCTTGGAGGGGAGGAAAACACCATATATTTT. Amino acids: CASLLGGEENTIYF.

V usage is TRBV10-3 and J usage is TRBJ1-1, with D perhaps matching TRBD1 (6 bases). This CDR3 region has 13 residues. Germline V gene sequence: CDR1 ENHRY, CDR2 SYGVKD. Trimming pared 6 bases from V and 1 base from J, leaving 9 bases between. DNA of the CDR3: TGTGCCATCAGGAGGGACACGAACACTGAAGCTTTCTTT. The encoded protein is CAIRRDTNTEAFF.

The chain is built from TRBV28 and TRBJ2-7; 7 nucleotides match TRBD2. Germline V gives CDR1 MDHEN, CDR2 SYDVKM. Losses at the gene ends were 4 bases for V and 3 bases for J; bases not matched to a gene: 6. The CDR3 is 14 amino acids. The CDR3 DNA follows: TGTGCCAGCAGTTCGCGCGGGAGTGTCTACGAGCAGTACTTC. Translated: CASSSRGSVYEQYF.